The 18 T cell receptor beta chains presented below share a single source sample, sequenced in a study of shared clonotypes between healthy human individuals (dated by TCRdb to 2018 to 2021). Library construction relied on the immunoSEQ multiplex PCR assay. The table comes from immuneACCESS by way of TCRdb, which keeps in-frame sequences with V and J called. Part of the clones is missing from these tables; in studies checked, under half for an unresolved V gene and the rest for unknown reasons. Recorded for this sample are about 2.3 million clones; 85% to 95% of them occurred a single time. The ten largest clonotypes hold 0.37% of the sample. Sequences were obtained from naive CD4+ T cells from PBMCs. What this sample's cell subset or site label stands for: CD45RA+ positively selected. These receptors were obtained from a man younger than 35 in good health. Some clones in this sample may be carry-over from other donors' samples.

This chain's CDR3 is CASSLAGQDADTDTQYF. The CDR3, as DNA: TGTGCCAGCAGCTTAGCGGGACAGGATGCTGACACAGATACGCAGTATTTT. This rearrangement joins TRBV11-1 to TRBJ2-3; 8 nucleotides align to TRBD1. This CDR3 contains 17 residues. Losses at the gene ends were 0 bases for V and 2 bases for J; bases not matched to a gene: 7. CDR1 and CDR2 (germline): SGHAT, FQDESV (reference sequence).

The chain is built from TRBV28 and TRBJ2-3, with 11 nucleotides matching TRBD1. Germline V CDR1 and CDR2: MDHEN, SYDVKM. The CDR3 length is 15 residues. V shed 4 bases, J shed 4 bases, and the junction held 4 bases outside the gene matches. This CDR3 reads CASSSTGQGADTQYF. The CDR3, as DNA: TGTGCCAGCAGTTCGACGGGACAGGGGGCAGATACGCAGTATTTT.

The chain employs TRBV4-3 and TRBJ2-7; TRBD1 agrees at 9 bases. In germline, CDR1 is LGHNA, CDR2 YSLEER. V lost 1 base, J lost 3 bases, and 4 bases stayed unmatched. This CDR3 comprises 15 residues. CDR3 in DNA: TGCGCCAGCAGCCAAGGCCGGGACAGGGTCTACGAGCAGTACTTC. It specifies CASSQGRDRVYEQYF.

The gene calls are TRBV25-1 and TRBJ2-3, with 7 bases matching TRBD2. Germline V gene lookup returns CDR1 MGHDK and CDR2 SYGVNS. The V gene end was trimmed by 6 bases and the J gene end by 2 bases; junction bases not matched to a gene: 8. The CDR3 totals 15 residues. CDR3: CASSVTSYHTDTQYF. CDR3 nucleotides: TGTGCCAGCAGCGTGACTAGCTACCACACAGATACGCAGTATTTT. The full variable domain, in which reference TRBV25-1 and TRBJ2-3 provide the parts outside the CDR3, is EADIYQTPRYLVIGTGKKITLECSQTMGHDKMYWYQQDPGMELHLIHYSYGVNSTEKGDLSSESTVSRIRTEHFPLTLESARPSHTSQYLCASSVTSYHTDTQYFGPGTRLTVL.

This clone was seen more than once but under ten times. The rearrangement links TRBV7-8 to TRBJ1-1; no definite D call. CDR3 size: 13 residues. Germline V gene lookup returns CDR1 SGHVS and CDR2 FQNEAQ. V shed 8 bases and J shed 2 bases, with 12 bases lying between them. The CDR3 spells CASSRTVNTEAFF. The CDR3 DNA is TGTGCCAGCTCCCGGACGGTAAACACTGAAGCTTTCTTT.

The chain links TRBV19 to TRBJ1-1; the D gene is possibly TRBD1 (5 bases). This CDR3 is 14 amino acids long. V lost 9 bases and J 4 bases, leaving 18 bases between the germline ends. Germline CDR1 reads LNHDA; CDR2 reads SQIVND (reference sequence). CDR3 DNA: TGTGCCAGCCTGGGGAGGGGCAGGAGCACTGAAGCTTTCTTT. This encodes CASLGRGRSTEAFF.

The chain combines TRBV6-5 with TRBJ2-7, with D tentatively TRBD1 (5 bases). Germline assignment: CDR1 MNHEY and CDR2 SVGAGI. This CDR3 region has 13 residues. Trimming cost V 0 bases and J 7 bases, with 10 bases left between them. CDR3 nucleotide sequence: TGTGCCAGCAGTTACTCGAACAGGAGAGAGCAGTACTTC. Translating it yields CASSYSNRREQYF.

This chain links TRBV6-5 with TRBJ2-3; tentatively, D is TRBD1 (5 bases). CDR3 size: 14 residues. Germline lookup yields CDR1 MNHEY and CDR2 SVGAGI. V shed 2 bases and J shed 6 bases, with 12 bases lying between them. In DNA form, the CDR3 reads TGTGCCAGCAGTTACGGGGCCCTAGGGGATACGCAGTATTTT. This codes for CASSYGALGDTQYF.

The chain couples TRBV5-6 to TRBJ2-1, with D perhaps matching TRBD1 (6 bases). V was trimmed by 1 base and J by 3 bases, leaving 14 bases between them. This CDR3 region has 16 residues. Germline V gives CDR1 SGHDT, CDR2 YYEEEE. The CDR3 region has the DNA TGTGCCAGCAGCTTGCCGAGGGGGAGTTTCTACAATGAGCAGTTCTTC. Translation: CASSLPRGSFYNEQFF.

This clone has just one count. The V gene is TRBV7-9, the J gene TRBJ2-1; no definite D call. Trimming cost V 2 bases and J 11 bases, with 10 bases left between them. This CDR3 is built from 12 residues. CDR1 is SEHNR, CDR2 FQNEAQ, per germline (reference sequence). The CDR3 DNA follows: TGTGCCAGCAGCTTATCGCCGGGTAAGCAGTTCTTC. As protein: CASSLSPGKQFF.

J is TRBJ2-5 and V is TRBV5-1, with 11 nucleotides matching TRBD2. The DNA end lines up better with TRBJ2-7; the J call may be wrong. CDR1 SGHRS and CDR2 YFSETQ come from the germline V gene. The CDR3 spans 15 residues. CDR3 DNA: TGCGCCAGCACCACCGAGACTAGCGGGATCTACGAGCAGTACTTC. Protein sequence: CASTTETSGIYEQYF.

The genes are TRBV11-2 and TRBJ2-1; TRBD2 matches 11 bases. Germline V gene data show CDR1 as SGHAT and CDR2 as FQNNGV. V trimming: 3 bases; J trimming: 10 bases; junction bases outside the gene matches: 17. This CDR3 has 18 amino acids. The CDR3 sequence is CASSFTTSGSSGVAEQFF. As DNA, the CDR3 is TGTGCCAGCAGCTTTACAACTAGCGGGAGTTCGGGGGTCGCGGAGCAGTTCTTC.

As to this clone: At the DNA level, this CDR3 is encoded by other sequences in the same sample as well. The chain has TRBV10-3 and TRBJ2-7; D not resolved. The CDR3 runs to 11 residues. The germline gives CDR1 ENHRY, CDR2 SYGVKD. V gave up 2 bases and J gave up 4 bases, with 3 bases separating them. CDR3 sequence (DNA): TGTGCCATCAGTGAGACGTACGAGCAGTACTTC. Its translation is CAISETYEQYF.

In its sample, this clone was seen a few times. The sample contains more than one DNA sequence encoding this CDR3. V and J are TRBV5-1 and TRBJ1-1, with 8 bases identical to TRBD1. CDR1 and CDR2 (germline): SGHRS, YFSETQ. This CDR3 contains 13 residues. V was clipped by 1 base and J by 4 bases; unmatched bases: 0. CDR3 sequence reads: CASSLTGGTEAFF. The CDR3 DNA is TGCGCCAGCAGCTTGACAGGGGGCACTGAAGCTTTCTTT.

As for this clone: This CDR3 is also generated by other DNA sequences in the sample. The gene calls are TRBV5-1 and TRBJ2-7; 12 bases are shared with TRBD2. CDR3 length: 14 amino acids. Per germline, CDR1 SGHRS and CDR2 YFSETQ. V shed 5 bases and J 3 bases; nucleotides not matched to a gene: 3. CDR3 protein: CASRLTSGSYEQYF. Written as DNA, the CDR3 is TGCGCCAGCAGGTTGACTAGCGGGAGCTACGAGCAGTACTTC.

The table lists this clone with a count of one. The chain couples TRBV6-5 to TRBJ2-2, with 8 bases that match TRBD2. Germline V gene lookup returns CDR1 MNHEY and CDR2 SVGAGI. V shed 6 bases, J shed 5 bases, and the junction held 8 bases outside the gene matches. CDR3 length: 15 residues. The CDR3 region has the DNA TGTGCCAGCAGACCCAGCGGGAGAAGAACCGGGGAGCTGTTTTTT. Translating it yields CASRPSGRRTGELFF.

The V call is TRBV5-1, the J call TRBJ1-1; D is perhaps TRBD1 (5 bases). The CDR3 spans 13 residues. The germline gives CDR1 SGHRS, CDR2 YFSETQ. Trimming left V 8 bases short and J 3 bases short, with 14 bases between. The CDR3 nucleotides are TGCGCCAGTGCCGCAGGGTGGGACACTGAAGCTTTCTTT. Its translation: CASAAGWDTEAFF.

V usage is TRBV5-1 and J usage is TRBJ2-2; unclear D gene. The CDR3 spans 14 residues. The V and J ends lost 0 bases and 7 bases respectively, with 10 bases between them. Germline CDR1 SGHRS, CDR2 YFSETQ. The CDR3 DNA is TGCGCCAGCAGCTTGGATCCTGATGGCGGGGAGCTGTTTTTT. As protein: CASSLDPDGGELFF.